This T cell receptor beta chain was identified in a study of PD-L1 blockade in urothelial cancer. Germline values: CDR1 LNHNV, CDR2 YYDKDF (reference sequence). Trimming took 1 base from V and 2 from J; bases not matched to a gene: 5. The CDR3 is made up of 16 amino acids. Assay used: immunoSEQ multiplex PCR; TCRdb lists only in-frame clones, some missing. The sample yields around 87,000 clones, roughly 80% seen once. Time point given: peripheral blood 6 weeks after treatment start. Sample contribution per patient ranged from 1 to 8, covering pretreatment and on-treatment. This TCR came from a man aged 65 to 79 with urothelial cancer. The chain has TRBV15 and TRBJ2-1; 7 bases match TRBD1. Sequences were derived from PBMCs, sampled around atezolizumab (anti-PD-L1) treatment. CDR3 sequence reads: CATSRVTGTAYNEQFF. CDR3 DNA: TGTGCCACCAGCAGAGTTACAGGGACAGCCTACAATGAGCAGTTCTTC.